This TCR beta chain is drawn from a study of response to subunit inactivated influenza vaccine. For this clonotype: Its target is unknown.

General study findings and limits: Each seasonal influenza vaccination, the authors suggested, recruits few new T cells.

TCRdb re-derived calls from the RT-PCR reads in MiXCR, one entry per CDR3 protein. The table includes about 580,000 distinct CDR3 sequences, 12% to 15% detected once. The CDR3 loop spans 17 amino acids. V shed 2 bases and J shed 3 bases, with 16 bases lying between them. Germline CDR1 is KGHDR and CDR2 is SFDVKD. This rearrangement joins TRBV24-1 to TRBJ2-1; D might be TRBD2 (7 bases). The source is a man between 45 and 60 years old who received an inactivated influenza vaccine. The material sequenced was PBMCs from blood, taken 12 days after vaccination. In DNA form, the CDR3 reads TGTGCCACCAGTGATTCAGGGTTTAGGGGGGGCTACAATGAGCAGTTCTTC. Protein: CATSDSGFRGGYNEQFF.